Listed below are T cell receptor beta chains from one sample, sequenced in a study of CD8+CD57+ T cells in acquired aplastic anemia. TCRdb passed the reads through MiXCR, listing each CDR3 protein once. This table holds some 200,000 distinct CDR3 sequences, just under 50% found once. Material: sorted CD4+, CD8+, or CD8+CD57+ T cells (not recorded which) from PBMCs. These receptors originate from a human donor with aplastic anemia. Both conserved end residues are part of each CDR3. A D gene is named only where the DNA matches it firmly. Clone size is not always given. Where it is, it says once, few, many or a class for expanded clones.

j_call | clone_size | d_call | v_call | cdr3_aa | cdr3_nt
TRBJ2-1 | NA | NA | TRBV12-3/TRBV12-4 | CASSFNSYNEQFF | TGTGCCAGCAGTTTTAACTCCTACAATGAGCAGTTCTTC
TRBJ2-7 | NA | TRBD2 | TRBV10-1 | CASSASGGTYEQYF | TGCGCCAGCAGTGCTAGCGGGGGGACCTACGAGCAGTACTTC
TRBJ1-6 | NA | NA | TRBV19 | CASSRDATRSPLHF | TGTGCCAGTAGCCGGGACGCGACCCGTTCACCCCTCCACTTT
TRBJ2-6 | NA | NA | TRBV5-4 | CASSLGVVSGANVLTF | TGTGCCAGCAGCTTAGGAGTGGTCTCCGGGGCCAACGTCCTGACTTTC
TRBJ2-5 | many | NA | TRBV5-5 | CASSAVGGPETQYF | TGTGCCAGCAGCGCTGTCGGGGGGCCAGAGACCCAGTACTTC
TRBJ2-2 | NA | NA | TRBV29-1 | CSARGGQNTGELFF | TGCAGCGCCAGGGGCGGGCAGAACACCGGGGAGCTGTTTTTT
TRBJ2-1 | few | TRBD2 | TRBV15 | CATSRGGEGIDEQFF | TGTGCCACCAGCAGAGGGGGGGAGGGTATAGATGAGCAGTTCTTC
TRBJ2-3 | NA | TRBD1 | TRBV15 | CAIRDRPEDTQYF | TGTGCCATCCGGGACAGGCCAGAAGATACGCAGTATTTT
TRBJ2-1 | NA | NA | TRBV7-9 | CASSTDEQFF | TGTGCCAGCAGCACGGACGAGCAGTTCTTC
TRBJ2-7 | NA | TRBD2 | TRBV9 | CASSFDSGRYEQYF | TGTGCCAGCAGTTTTGACAGCGGGAGGTACGAGCAGTACTTC
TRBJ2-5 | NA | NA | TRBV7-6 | CASSLLGGLETQYF | TGTGCCAGCAGCCTACTCGGCGGGCTTGAGACCCAGTACTTC
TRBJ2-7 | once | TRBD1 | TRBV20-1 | CSYPDRVAYEQYF | TGCAGTTACCCGGACAGGGTTGCCTACGAGCAGTACTTC
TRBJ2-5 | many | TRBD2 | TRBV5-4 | CASSLGGTRGETQYF | TGTGCCAGCAGCTTGGGGGGGACTAGGGGGGAGACCCAGTACTTC
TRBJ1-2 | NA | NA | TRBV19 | CASGTGLDYGYTF | TGTGCCAGTGGTACGGGGTTAGACTATGGCTACACCTTC
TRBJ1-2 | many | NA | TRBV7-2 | CASSFRPDRNYGYTF | TGTGCCAGCAGCTTTCGACCCGACAGGAACTATGGCTACACCTTC
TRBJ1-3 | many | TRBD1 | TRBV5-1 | CASSPTGVSSGNTIYF | TGCGCCAGCAGCCCCACAGGGGTAAGCTCTGGAAACACCATATATTTT
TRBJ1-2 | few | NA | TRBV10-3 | CAISESPSGRGYTF | TGTGCCATCAGTGAGTCTCCAAGCGGGCGAGGCTACACCTTC
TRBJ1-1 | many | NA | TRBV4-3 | CASSQAIGTSILVGAFF | TGCGCCAGCAGCCAAGCTATCGGGACCAGCATACTGGTAGGAGCTTTCTTT
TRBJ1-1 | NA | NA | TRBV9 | CASPAAFF | TGTGCCAGCCCGGCCGCTTTCTTT
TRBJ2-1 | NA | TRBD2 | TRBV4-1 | CASSQDPGTSGRLSYNEQFF | TGCGCCAGCAGCCAAGACCCCGGGACTAGCGGGAGGCTCTCCTACAATGAGCAGTTCTTC
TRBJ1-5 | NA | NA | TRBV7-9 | CASSLALGPQHF | TGTGCCAGCAGCTTAGCGCTAGGACCCCAGCATTTT
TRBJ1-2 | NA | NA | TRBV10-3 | CAISPTGIRGYTF | TGTGCCATCAGCCCCACCGGGATCCGTGGCTACACCTTC
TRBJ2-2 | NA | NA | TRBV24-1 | CATLGQNTGELFF | TGTGCCACCCTAGGACAGAACACCGGGGAGCTGTTTTTT
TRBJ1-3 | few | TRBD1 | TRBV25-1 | CASSELGTGSGNTIYF | TGTGCCAGCAGTGAATTGGGGACAGGATCTGGAAACACCATATATTTT
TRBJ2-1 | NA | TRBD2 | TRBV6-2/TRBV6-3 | CASTPAHSGRAHEQFF | TGTGCCAGCACCCCGGCCCATAGCGGGAGGGCCCATGAGCAGTTCTTC
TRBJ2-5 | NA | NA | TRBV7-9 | CASSPGKGTETQYF | TGTGCCAGCAGCCCGGGGAAGGGGACGGAGACCCAGTACTTC
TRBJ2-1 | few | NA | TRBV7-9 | CASQSASINEQFF | TGTGCCAGTCAAAGCGCGTCAATCAATGAGCAGTTCTTC
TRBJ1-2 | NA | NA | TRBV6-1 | CASSGGGAEGYTF | TGTGCCAGCTCAGGAGGGGGGGCTGAGGGCTACACCTTC
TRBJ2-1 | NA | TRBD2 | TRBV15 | CATSGGLAGGHNEQFF | TGTGCCACCAGCGGGGGACTAGCGGGGGGTCACAATGAGCAGTTCTTC
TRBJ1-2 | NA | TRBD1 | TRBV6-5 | CASSYRTGLYGYAF | TGTGCCAGCAGTTACAGGACAGGGCTCTATGGCTACGCCTTC
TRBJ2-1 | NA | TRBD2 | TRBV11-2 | CASSLGPTSGQNEQFF | TGTGCCAGCAGCTTAGGACCGACTAGCGGGCAGAATGAGCAGTTCTTC
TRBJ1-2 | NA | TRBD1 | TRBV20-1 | CSMTGMDYGYTF | TGCAGTATGACAGGGATGGACTATGGCTACACCTTC
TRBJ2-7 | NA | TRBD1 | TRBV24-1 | CATSAWDRGTYEQYF | TGTGCCACCAGTGCCTGGGACAGGGGCACCTACGAGCAGTACTTC
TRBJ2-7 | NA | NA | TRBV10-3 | CAISGGTYEQYF | TGTGCCATCAGTGGGGGAACCTACGAGCAGTACTTC
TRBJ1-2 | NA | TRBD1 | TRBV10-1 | CASSQGGQGDGYTF | TGCGCCAGCTCCCAGGGGGGACAGGGGGATGGCTACACCTTC
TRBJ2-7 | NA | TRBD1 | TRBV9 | CASSVASGTGRDEQYF | TGTGCCAGCAGCGTAGCTTCCGGGACAGGGAGGGACGAGCAGTACTTC
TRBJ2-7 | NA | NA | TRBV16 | CASSQSLWYEQYF | TGTGCCAGCAGCCAGAGTTTATGGTACGAGCAGTACTTC
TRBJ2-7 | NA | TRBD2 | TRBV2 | CASTRTSGGEQYF | TGTGCCAGCACAAGGACTAGCGGAGGAGAGCAGTACTTC
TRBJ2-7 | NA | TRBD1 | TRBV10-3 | CAIRSPGGGYEQYF | TGTGCCATCAGAAGTCCAGGGGGCGGCTACGAGCAGTACTTC
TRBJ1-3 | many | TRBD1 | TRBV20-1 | CSAIQGVYSGNTIYF | TGCAGTGCTATACAGGGGGTTTACTCTGGAAACACCATATATTTT